What follows describes a single T cell receptor (beta chain). The target antigen is unknown. Sequenced by immunoSEQ multiplex PCR; TCRdb stores in-frame clones only, minus some. The repertoire includes some 42,000 clones, approximately 85% of them detected once, and 1.5% to 2% sits in the top ten. The time point denotes: week 5, during vaccination. Doses comprised 300 ug of mutant IDH1 20-mer peptide each, plus topical imiquimod. The entry originates in a study of a mutant IDH1 vaccine in newly diagnosed glioma. About the research overall: During weeks 1, 3, 5, 7, 11, 15, 19 and 23, patients received eight vaccinations.

V gave up 4 bases and J gave up 4 bases; unmatched junction bases: 9. The CDR3 extends over 16 amino acids. Germline loops: CDR1 MNHNS, CDR2 SASEGT. The sequence was obtained from a man aged 35-49 years with glioma. The source was PBMCs, collected from a glioma patient whose treatment included an IDH1 peptide vaccine. J is TRBJ1-5 and V is TRBV6-1; 8 bases agree with TRBD1. The CDR3 DNA sequence: TGTGCCAGCAGTGGAGCGGGAGGACAGGGAAATCAGCCCCAGCATTTT. Protein product: CASSGAGGQGNQPQHF.